Below, one T cell receptor (beta chain) is given with its context. Different DNA sequences within this sample yield the same CDR3. The data are from a study of shared clonotypes between healthy human individuals. Sequencing used immunoSEQ multiplex PCR; TCRdb keeps in-frame clones, though not all of them. The top ten clones hold 0.13% of a sample with about 2 million clones, 85% to 95% of them seen once. Germline loops: CDR1 ENHRY, CDR2 SYGVKD. This CDR3 region has 14 residues. V was clipped by 4 bases and J by 1 base; unmatched bases: 3. The chain carries TRBV10-3 and TRBJ1-1, with TRBD1 matching over 7 bases. This receptor was taken from a man younger than 35 in good health. What was sequenced was naive CD4+ T cells sorted from blood. Documented subset: CD45RA+ positively selected. CDR3 coding DNA: TGTGCCATCAGTGCCGGGACAGCGAACACTGAAGCTTTCTTT. Amino acid sequence: CAISAGTANTEAFF.